The subject of this entry is one T cell receptor beta chain. Its antigen is currently unknown. The CDR3 spans 15 residues. Germline lookup yields CDR1 MNHNS and CDR2 SASEGT. V lost 7 bases to trimming and J lost 4 bases; unmatched junction nucleotides: 10. MiXCR, applied by TCRdb to the reads, yields one record per CDR3 protein. The table lists 400,000 to 600,000 distinct CDR3 sequences, about 42% of them singletons. This entry belongs to a study of T cell repertoires in cytomegalovirus infection. Study-level information: Public signatures in TCR beta pointed to CMV infection and matching HLA type.

This clonotype was sampled from a human donor in good health (CMV status not recorded). Some clones in this sample may be carry-over from other donors' samples. Source: cultured PBMCs, taken from culture after CMV antigen stimulation. The V and J genes are TRBV6-1 and TRBJ1-1, with 9 bases fitting TRBD1. The CDR3 protein is CASTPDRGVRTEAFF. The CDR3 DNA reads TGTGCCAGCACTCCCGACAGGGGGGTTCGCACTGAAGCTTTCTTT.